This T cell receptor beta chain was sequenced during a study of blood T cell repertoires in COVID-19. Looking at the study overall: Cohort 3 donors counted as recovered after two negative PCRs, clearance, or resolved symptoms. The analysed material was cDNA or gDNA that came from T cells, B-cell-depleted T cells, or PBMCs.

In the study's own analysis: Reference gene primers were amplified, and this amplification served to estimate nucleated cell counts. The method was immunoSEQ multiplex PCR; TCRdb's version includes in-frame clones alone and lacks a portion of them. That table supplies the V and J calls and clone size; D and trimming were determined from the DNA. Of under 300,000 clones in the sample, 88% were seen once. Researchers sorted participants into cohorts using their self-reported clinical history. The CDR3 is 13 amino acids. Germline V CDR1 and CDR2: MNHEY, SMNVEV (reference sequence). V was pared by 6 bases and J by 6 bases, with 15 bases between.

V is TRBV27 and J is TRBJ2-7, with D unresolved. Sequenced: PBMCs or T cells enriched from blood (not recorded which). The receptor comes from a woman in her sixties in a cohort exposed to, infected with or recovered from COVID-19 (not recorded which). The CDR3 region has the DNA TGTGCCAGCAGAAGGAGTGTATTGGGCGAGCAGTACTTC. It yields the protein CASRRSVLGEQYF.